This T cell receptor (beta chain) was recovered during a study of T cell clonality in common variable immunodeficiency. Overall study results and limits: The cause of increased CVID clonality remains unclear without subpopulation sequencing. In common variable immunodeficiency, TCR beta chains reportedly carried fewer deletions and N-nucleotide insertions.

The table came from immunoSEQ multiplex PCR; TCRdb's copy has only in-frame clones and leaves some out. Singletons are absent from the sample, which has about 21,000 clones. For at least one year, all CVID subjects received replacement immunoglobulin. CVID subjects were neither ill nor on immunomodulatory or immunosuppressive medication at sampling. This clone has at least ten counts. The target antigen is unknown. The read ends 3 residues early relative to the CDR3; the germline J gene fills the gap. Germline assignment: CDR1 SGHTA and CDR2 FQGNSA. The germline V and J ends were trimmed by 4 bases and 5 bases, with 12 bases remaining between them. The length of the CDR3 is 13 residues.

Sequencing was performed on peripheral blood mononuclear cells. The clonotype was recovered from a human donor with common variable immunodeficiency. This chain links TRBV7-2 with TRBJ2-7; possible D gene TRBD1, 6 bases. The part of the CDR3 DNA that was read is TGTGCCAGCAGCTCACAGGGTATGGACGAG. Its translation: CASSSQGMDE. The CDR3 in full is CASSSQGMDEQYF.